This T cell receptor (beta chain) was profiled in a study of blood T cell repertoires in COVID-19 (dated by TCRdb to the early 2020s). With respect to the entire study: Collaborator samples came from the United States, Italy and Spain and covered acute and convalescent phases of COVID-19. The samples were drawn from the first 160 participants of the ongoing ImmuneRACE study and from 1,254 subjects provided by 6 global collaborators. The repertoires were released in a freely available public database meant as a resource for research on the immune response to SARS-CoV-2. HLA class I and class II types, where available, came from metadata supplied by the sample provider rather than from assay-based typing. Nearly every sample came with metadata listing a de-identified subject ID, COVID-19 status, age in years and sex. The material from the prospective study consisted of cDNA or gDNA derived from T cells, B-cell-depleted T cells, or PBMCs. Subjects who had been exposed to COVID-19, were actively infected with it, or had recovered from it provided the deeply sampled blood TCRbeta repertoires that made up the dataset.

Worth noting for this clone: The antigen it recognizes is unknown. No base quality values were provided; no much bigger clone lies one nucleotide off.

Spanning cysteine to phenylalanine, the CDR3 consists of 13 amino acids. Only CDR3 DNA remains: 39 bases, in frame from the first base. CDR1 and CDR2, looked up from the germline V gene (reference sequence), are GTSNPN and SVGIG. Trimming at the junction amounts to 1 base on V and 11 bases on J, and the germline ends lie 17 bases apart. General findings and caveats noted by the study authors: The quantity of clinical and demographic metadata differed by source and by participant and was supplied without curation.

Collaborating institutions collected whole blood in K2EDTA tubes following their own protocols. For TCRbeta analysis, collaborators shipped samples in one of three forms: frozen whole blood, isolated PBMCs, or DNA extracted from either of those sample types. TCRbeta CDR3 regions were amplified from genomic DNA using the immunoSEQ Assay, a bias-controlled multiplex PCR. Per the authors' processing: Nucleated cell counts per sample were estimated from amplification of reference gene primers within the assay. Sequence reads were collapsed and filtered to measure the absolute abundance of every unique TCRbeta CDR3 rearrangement. For each sample, productive Simpson clonality was calculated as the square root of Simpson's diversity index across productive rearrangements. The clones in this table, taken by TCRdb from immuneACCESS, are in-frame only. Not every clone is retained; where verified, under half of the shortfall comes from an unresolved V gene, and the cause of the rest is unknown. Clone size and the V and J calls come from that table; the DNA yielded D and trimming. A total of some 85,000 clones appear in this sample, roughly nine tenths of them only once. The ten largest clonotypes hold about 8.1% of the sample.

The rearrangement combines TRBV30 with TRBJ1-1, and TRBD1 may be the D gene, going by 5 matching bases. Material: peripheral blood. This receptor was taken from a man aged 50 or older with acute or convalescent COVID-19. The base sequence is TGTGCCTGGAGTGGTGGGGGGAAGGCTCGGGCTTTCTTT. Its coded protein is CAWSGGGKARAFF.